This T cell receptor beta chain was sequenced during a study of cytomegalovirus exposure and HLA in healthy donors. Looking at the study overall: An early data release held around 80 million unique TCRs from HLA-typed donors.

The donors were healthy bone marrow donors. Germline V gene lookup returns CDR1 SGHTA and CDR2 FQGNSA. Unmatched junction bases numbered 7, after V lost 5 bases and J lost 4 bases. This CDR3 spans 15 amino acids. This clone was counted a few times. Amplification used 60 Vbeta primers and 13 Jbeta primers. The protocol was immunoSEQ multiplex PCR, while the TCRdb copy is restricted to in-frame clones and leaves out a portion. This sample has under 200,000 clones, with roughly 75% found just once. This chain links TRBV7-2 with TRBJ1-5, with 8 bases aligning to TRBD1. This TCR was sampled from a middle-aged woman in good health and CMV-seropositive. Sequencing input: PBMCs. The CDR3 nucleotides read TGTGCCAGCAGCGAACTGGGACAGGTAAATCAGCCCCAGCATTTT. It encodes CASSELGQVNQPQHF. The complete variable domain, with remaining parts taken from reference TRBV7-2 and TRBJ1-5, reads GAGVSQSPSNKVTEKGKDVELRCDPISGHTALYWYRQSLGQGLEFLIYFQGNSAPDKSGLPSDRFSAERTGGSVSTLTIQRTQQEDSAVYLCASSELGQVNQPQHFGDGTRLSIL.